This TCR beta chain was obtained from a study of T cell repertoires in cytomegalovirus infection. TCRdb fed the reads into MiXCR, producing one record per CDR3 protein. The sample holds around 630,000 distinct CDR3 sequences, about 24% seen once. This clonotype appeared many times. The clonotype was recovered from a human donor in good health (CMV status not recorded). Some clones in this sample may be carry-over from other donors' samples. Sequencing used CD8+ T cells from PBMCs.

The CDR3 DNA is TGCGCCAGCAGCCAAGGGATAAGTAGGGAGCAGTTCTTC. As protein: CASSQGISREQFF. This chain links TRBV4-1 with TRBJ2-1; D unresolved. The CDR3 spans 13 residues. Trimming took 1 base from V and 10 from J, leaving 11 bases between them. Germline values: CDR1 MGHRA, CDR2 YSYEKL.